This TCR beta chain derives from a study of breast tumors, draining lymph nodes, adjacent tissues. General study points: Compared with basal-like, luminal-like tumors shared significantly more repertoire with nontumor tissue. Tumor TCR diversity was below lymph nodes but above nontumor tissue.

This clonotype occurred a few times. No antigen is known for it. The lymph nodes were axillary draining lymph nodes from breast cancer patients. TCRdb analysed the multiplex PCR reads with MiXCR anew, one entry per CDR3 protein. The sample consists of some 140,000 distinct CDR3 sequences, around 20% of them appearing once. This receptor was obtained from a female donor with breast cancer. Some clones in this sample may be carry-over from other donors' samples. The sample comprised axillary lymph node tissue.

DNA of the CDR3: TGTGCCAGCAGCTTGGTACGACAGGGGAACAATGAGCAGTTCTTC. It specifies CASSLVRQGNNEQFF. The genes are TRBV5-4 and TRBJ2-1, with TRBD1 identical over 8 bases. V was clipped by 0 bases and J by 5 bases; unmatched bases: 4. Germline CDR1 is SGHNT and CDR2 is YYREEE (reference sequence). The CDR3 is 15 amino acids.